This TCR beta chain originates from a study of spatial heterogeneity in lung cancer. Overall study context: Each time, sequencing found more beta-chain sequences than alpha-chain sequences.

There are a few counts of this clonotype. Its antigen is not identified. Study-level results: There were more appearances of ubiquitous expanded tumor TCRs in blood at resection than at follow-up.

Time point: sample taken at primary tumor resection. A single record per CDR3 protein comes from TCRdb applying MiXCR to the 5' RACE reads. The data show around 26,000 distinct CDR3 sequences, about 7% seen once. This specimen was PBMCs, taken at surgery. The TCR originated in a male donor with early-stage non-small cell lung cancer.

This chain's CDR3 is CASSPQSGGPGTVNEQFF. CDR3 nucleotides: TGCGCCAGCAGCCCCCAGAGTGGGGGCCCAGGCACGGTCAATGAGCAGTTCTTC. The rearrangement uses TRBV5-1 and TRBJ2-1, with D possibly TRBD1 on 6 matching bases. The CDR3 is made up of 18 amino acids. Deletions cut 4 bases from V and 6 bases from J, with 26 bases between. CDR1 SGHRS and CDR2 YFSETQ come from the germline V gene.